The 4 T cell receptor beta chains reported below all come from one sample, sequenced in a study of T cell responses to AZD1222 COVID-19 vaccine. Some clones are missing from TCRdb's copy, which holds only in-frame ones; the method was immunoSEQ multiplex PCR. The profile shows over 100,000 clones, about nine tenths of them singletons. The sample was peripheral blood, taken on day 0 of AZD1222 vaccination. All receptors derive from an adult in good health.

This clone was recorded once. The V gene is TRBV7-6, the J gene TRBJ1-3; 7 nucleotides align to TRBD1. V was pared by 5 bases and J by 7 bases, with 2 bases of the junction left unmatched. This CDR3 spans 12 amino acids. CDR1 and CDR2 (germline): SGHVS, FNYEAQ. The CDR3 sequence is CASSQGGNTIYF. CDR3 nucleotide sequence: TGTGCCAGCAGCCAAGGGGGCAACACCATATATTTT.

This clone was recorded once. The J gene is TRBJ1-2, the V gene TRBV10-3, with D unresolved. There are 14 residues in the CDR3. V lost 3 bases, J lost 8 bases, and 16 bases lay in between. The germline V gene encodes CDR1 ENHRY and CDR2 SYGVKD. CDR3 amino acids: CAISDSRRMEGYTF. DNA of the CDR3: TGTGCCATCAGTGACTCTCGCCGCATGGAGGGCTACACCTTC.

The gene calls are TRBV30 and TRBJ1-5; possibly TRBD1 for D (6 bases). With 1 base removed from V and 4 bases from J, the gap between germline ends came to 14 bases. This CDR3 spans 15 amino acids. CDR1 and CDR2 from the germline V gene are GTSNPN and SVGIG (reference sequence). The CDR3: CAWSENRARNQPQHF. CDR3 nucleotides: TGTGCCTGGAGTGAGAACAGGGCCCGAAATCAGCCCCAGCATTTT.

The gene calls are TRBV27 and TRBJ2-3; 8 bases line up with TRBD2. Trimming cost V 3 bases and J 6 bases; bases outside gene matches: 5. The CDR3 extends over 14 amino acids. Germline-derived CDR1 and CDR2 are MNHEY and SMNVEV (reference sequence). In DNA form, the CDR3 reads TGTGCCAGCAGTTTTACGGGGGGGAGGGATACGCAGTATTTT. This encodes CASSFTGGRDTQYF.